The T cell receptor beta chain under discussion was sequenced for a study of T cells in localized non-small cell lung cancer. Study outcomes and limitations: Adjacent lung was found to contain a median about 50 of the top 100 tumor clones. Longer overall survival was linked to higher blood T cell density. Because sequencing included only one region (of the tumor), heterogeneity remains possible.

This clone turned up a few times. What it binds is not known. Germline CDR1 is SGHTA and CDR2 is FQGTGA. The CDR3 spans 14 residues. V was pared by 3 bases and J by 4 bases, with 5 bases of the junction left unmatched. Method: immunoSEQ multiplex PCR; TCRdb's copy keeps in-frame clones and lacks some. The sample includes tens of thousands of clones, around 80% of them seen just once. The V call is TRBV7-3, the J call TRBJ2-7, with TRBD2 identical over 8 bases. The sequence came from a man aged 35 to 70 with stage II squamous cell lung carcinoma. This specimen consisted of PBMCs, obtained before any cancer treatment. DNA for the CDR3: TGTGCCAGCAGCTTCTCCAGCGGGAGTTACGAGCAGTACTTC. This encodes CASSFSSGSYEQYF.